These 30 T cell receptor beta chains were all obtained from the same sample, sequenced in a study of T cell responses to AZD1222 COVID-19 vaccine. Assay used: immunoSEQ multiplex PCR; TCRdb lists only in-frame clones, some missing. The repertoire holds under 200,000 clones, with roughly 92% as singletons. The input for sequencing was peripheral blood, taken on day 0 of AZD1222 vaccination. All receptors derive from an adult in good health.

J is TRBJ1-1 and V is TRBV7-9; 7 bases fit TRBD1. There are 15 residues in the CDR3. Germline CDR1 is SEHNR and CDR2 is FQNEAQ (reference sequence). V trimming: 10 bases; J trimming: 1 base; junction bases outside the gene matches: 12. CDR3 in amino acids: CATSIWDRANTEAFF. DNA of the CDR3: TGTGCCACTTCGATTTGGGACAGAGCGAACACTGAAGCTTTCTTT. Drawing the rest from reference TRBV7-9 and TRBJ1-1, the complete variable domain is DTGVSQNPRHKITKRGQNVTFRCDPISEHNRLYWYRQTLGQGPEFLTYFQNEAQLEKSRLLSDRFSAERPKGSFSTLEIQRTEQGDSAMYLCATSIWDRANTEAFFGQGTRLTVV.

In DNA form, the CDR3 reads TGTGCCAGCAGCTTAAGTGGTTATAATTCACCCCTCCACTTT. Amino acid sequence: CASSLSGYNSPLHF. This chain uses TRBV7-3 with TRBJ1-6; D is ambiguous. Trimming took 1 base from V and 4 from J, leaving 5 bases between them. This CDR3 is 14 amino acids long. Per germline, CDR1 SGHTA and CDR2 FQGTGA.

The table lists this clone with a count of one. The chain employs TRBV4-1 and TRBJ1-2, with 8 bases lining up with TRBD1. This CDR3 region has 15 residues. Germline lookup yields CDR1 MGHRA and CDR2 YSYEKL. V shed 0 bases and J 7 bases; nucleotides not matched to a gene: 7. CDR3 loop: CASSQEGQGAGGYTF. The CDR3 nucleotides are TGCGCCAGCAGCCAAGAAGGGCAGGGGGCGGGTGGCTACACCTTC.

The J gene is TRBJ2-1, the V gene TRBV2; 9 nucleotides match TRBD1. V trimming: 7 bases; J trimming: 7 bases; junction bases outside the gene matches: 5. Germline V gives CDR1 SNHLY, CDR2 FYNNEI. The CDR3 consists of 13 residues. CDR3 in amino acids: CASIYGQGNEQFF. The CDR3 DNA reads as TGTGCCAGCATATATGGACAGGGGAATGAGCAGTTCTTC.

The chain has TRBV18 and TRBJ2-7; 11 nucleotides line up with TRBD1. J gave up 2 bases and V 8 bases, and 5 bases lay outside the gene matches. The germline V gene has CDR1 KGHSH and CDR2 LQKENI. There are 14 residues in the CDR3. As DNA, the CDR3 is TGTGCCAGCAACCGGGACAGGGGGGCCTACGAGCAGTACTTC. Residues: CASNRDRGAYEQYF.

V is TRBV7-9 and J is TRBJ2-2, with TRBD2 matching over 10 bases. V shed 5 bases, J shed 3 bases, and the junction held 6 bases outside the gene matches. Germline lookup yields CDR1 SEHNR and CDR2 FQNEAQ (reference sequence). CDR3 size: 16 residues. In DNA, the CDR3 is TGTGCCAGCAGCACAAGCGGGAGGGGATACACCGGGGAGCTGTTTTTT. Translation: CASSTSGRGYTGELFF.

In this sample, this clone turned up once. The chain carries TRBV27 and TRBJ2-7, with 7 bases fitting TRBD1. The CDR3 length is 17 residues. The germline CDR1 and CDR2 sequences are MNHEY and SMNVEV (reference sequence). With V trimmed by 3 bases and J by 2 bases, 13 bases remained unmatched. CDR3 coding DNA: TGTGCCAGCAGTTTCTGGGGAGAGACAGGGCTGACCTACGAGCAGTACTTC. It specifies CASSFWGETGLTYEQYF.

V and J are TRBV7-2 and TRBJ2-7; tentatively, D is TRBD2 (5 bases). The germline CDR1 and CDR2 sequences are SGHTA and FQGNSA. There are 13 residues in the CDR3. The germline V and J ends were trimmed by 5 bases and 5 bases, with 13 bases remaining between them. The CDR3 sequence is CASSRTVRHEQYF. For the CDR3, the DNA is TGTGCCAGCAGCCGGACTGTCCGTCACGAGCAGTACTTC. Using reference TRBV7-2 and TRBJ2-7 for the parts outside the CDR3, the full variable domain is GAGVSQSPSNKVTEKGKDVELRCDPISGHTALYWYRQSLGQGLEFLIYFQGNSAPDKSGLPSDRFSAERTGGSVSTLTIQRTQQEDSAVYLCASSRTVRHEQYFGPGTRLTVT.

This chain joins TRBV2 and TRBJ1-1; perhaps TRBD1 as D (5 bases). Looked up from germline, CDR1 is SNHLY and CDR2 is FYNNEI. CDR3 length equals 14 residues. V was clipped by 7 bases and J by 0 bases, with 12 bases between them. CDR3 region: CASIKEGLNTEAFF. The CDR3 DNA reads as TGTGCCAGCATTAAGGAGGGGTTGAACACTGAAGCTTTCTTT. Complete variable domain (other parts from reference TRBV2 and TRBJ1-1): EPEVTQTPSHQVTQMGQEVILRCVPISNHLYFYWYRQILGQKVEFLVSFYNNEISEKSEIFDDQFSVERPDGSNFTLKIRSTKLEDSAMYFCASIKEGLNTEAFFGQGTRLTVV.

This chain joins TRBV7-6 and TRBJ2-2; D remains unclear. The germline CDR1 and CDR2 sequences are SGHVS and FNYEAQ. Trimming removed 7 bases from V and 7 bases from J, with 10 bases in between. This CDR3 spans 12 amino acids. CDR3 sequence reads: CASTPQVGELFF. In DNA form, the CDR3 reads TGTGCCAGCACCCCCCAGGTCGGGGAGCTGTTTTTT. The full variable domain, completed using reference TRBV7-6 and TRBJ2-2, is GAGVSQSPRYKVTKRGQDVALRCDPISGHVSLYWYRQALGQGPEFLTYFNYEAQQDKSGLPNDRFSAERPEGSISTLTIQRTEQRDSAMYRCASTPQVGELFFGEGSRLTVL.

V gene TRBV19 combines with J gene TRBJ1-4; TRBD1 matches at 7 bases. The CDR3 length is 15 residues. V gave up 5 bases and J gave up 8 bases; unmatched junction bases: 11. Looked up from germline, CDR1 is LNHDA and CDR2 is SQIVND (reference sequence). CDR3 in DNA: TGTGCCAGTAGTGACCCGGGACAGATAAGCGAAAAACTGTTTTTT. Protein: CASSDPGQISEKLFF.

This clone has only one observation. A junction end diverges from the germline sequence, so it may reflect a read error. The chain links TRBV5-1 to TRBJ1-1; 7 bases match TRBD1. Germline V CDR1 and CDR2: SGHRS, YFSETQ. CDR3 length: 12 amino acids. The CDR3 sequence: CASTTGNAEAFF. In DNA form, the CDR3 reads TGCGCCAGCACGACAGGGAACGCTGAAGCTTTCTTT.

This CDR3 reads CASTQTGVQEQFF. The CDR3 DNA reads as TGTGCCAGCACCCAGACAGGGGTCCAGGAGCAGTTCTTC. The genes are TRBV6-5 and TRBJ2-1; 8 bases line up with TRBD1. Germline trimming cut 7 bases from V and 10 bases from J; bases unmatched to any gene: 9. From germline, CDR1 is MNHEY and CDR2 SVGAGI. CDR3 length equals 13 residues.

The rearrangement links TRBV5-1 to TRBJ2-7; TRBD1 aligns across 7 bases. Looked up from germline, CDR1 is SGHRS and CDR2 is YFSETQ. The CDR3 covers 16 residues. Trimming cost V 4 bases and J 4 bases; bases outside gene matches: 14. The CDR3 DNA reads as TGCGCCAGCAGCCCGACCCCGGACAGGATGTCTTACGAGCAGTACTTC. Protein: CASSPTPDRMSYEQYF.

The rearrangement joins TRBV11-2 to TRBJ1-2, with D perhaps matching TRBD1 (5 bases). V was trimmed by 2 bases and J by 4 bases, leaving 14 bases between them. The CDR3 extends over 15 amino acids. Looked up from germline, CDR1 is SGHAT and CDR2 is FQNNGV. For the CDR3, the DNA is TGTGCCAGCAGCTTAATATCGGGAGGGGTCTATGGCTACACCTTC. Translating gives CASSLISGGVYGYTF.

The rearrangement links TRBV5-6 to TRBJ1-2; D is possibly TRBD1 (5 bases). V shed 0 bases and J shed 4 bases, with 16 bases lying between them. The length of the CDR3 is 16 residues. Germline V gene data show CDR1 as SGHDT and CDR2 as YYEEEE. The CDR3 DNA is TGTGCCAGCAGCTTGGAACCGGGGGTCAGCTTCTATGGCTACACCTTC. It is translated as CASSLEPGVSFYGYTF.

This clone was counted only a few times. The chain combines TRBV2 with TRBJ1-3, with D uncertain. V was clipped by 1 base and J by 4 bases, with 8 bases between them. From germline, CDR1 is SNHLY and CDR2 FYNNEI. This CDR3 contains 14 residues. The CDR3 loop is CASSEDRQGNTIYF. The CDR3 DNA follows: TGTGCCAGCAGTGAAGATCGGCAGGGAAACACCATATATTTT.

This rearrangement joins TRBV20-1 to TRBJ1-4; TRBD1 is a possible D gene (5 bases). Germline V gene lookup returns CDR1 DFQATT and CDR2 SNEGSKA (reference sequence). This CDR3 has 13 amino acids. Trimming removed 3 bases at V and 11 bases at J, with 16 bases between. The CDR3 sequence: CSASPPGLIKLFF. DNA of the CDR3: TGCAGTGCTAGTCCACCGGGACTGATCAAACTGTTTTTT.

The rearrangement links TRBV2 to TRBJ2-1; tentatively, D is TRBD1 (5 bases). Germline CDR1 reads SNHLY; CDR2 reads FYNNEI. Trimming removed 5 bases from V and 10 bases from J, with 12 bases in between. The CDR3 covers 12 residues. CDR3: CASSPPGNEQFF. CDR3 in DNA: TGTGCCAGCAGTCCGCCAGGGAACGAGCAGTTCTTC.

This rearrangement joins TRBV6-1 to TRBJ1-1, with TRBD1 matching 7 bases. The germline gives CDR1 MNHNS, CDR2 SASEGT. There are 14 residues in the CDR3. The ends lost 3 bases at V and 5 bases at J; junction bases unmatched: 6. The CDR3 DNA follows: TGTGCCAGCAGTGACCGACAGGGTCGAACTGAAGCTTTCTTT. Amino acids: CASSDRQGRTEAFF.

The rearrangement joins TRBV5-1 to TRBJ2-2; 10 bases agree with TRBD2. This CDR3 region has 14 residues. The junction had 2 bases not matched to a gene; V was cut back by 4 bases and J by 5 bases. CDR1 is SGHRS and CDR2 is YFSETQ in the germline V gene. Written as DNA, the CDR3 is TGCGCCAGCAGCGAGACTAGCGGGACCGGGGAGCTGTTTTTT. Protein sequence: CASSETSGTGELFF.

As to this clone: The sample has other DNA sequences that encode this CDR3 too. This sequence joins TRBV28 and TRBJ1-2; no firm D call. CDR1 is MDHEN and CDR2 is SYDVKM in the germline V gene. The length of the CDR3 is 12 residues. V was pared by 1 base and J by 3 bases, with 3 bases between. CDR3 nucleotide sequence: TGTGCCAGCAGTTTATCAGACTATGGCTACACCTTC. It codes for CASSLSDYGYTF.

The rearrangement joins TRBV28 to TRBJ1-2, with TRBD1 matching over 7 bases. The CDR3 has 13 amino acids. The V gene end was trimmed by 6 bases and the J gene end by 4 bases; junction bases not matched to a gene: 5. In germline, CDR1 is MDHEN, CDR2 SYDVKM. CDR3 sequence (DNA): TGTGCCAGCAGGCTCGGGACAGTCTATGGCTACACCTTC. Translated, it gives CASRLGTVYGYTF.

The V call is TRBV5-5, the J call TRBJ2-7; 7 nucleotides align to TRBD1. CDR3 size: 13 residues. Germline values: CDR1 SGHKS, CDR2 YYEKEE (reference sequence). V was clipped by 4 bases and J by 7 bases; unmatched bases: 8. The CDR3 here is CASSPTGLGEQYF. The DNA of the CDR3 is TGTGCCAGCAGCCCGACAGGGCTGGGAGAGCAGTACTTC.

The V gene is TRBV18, the J gene TRBJ1-1; TRBD1 is a possible D gene (5 bases). The V gene's germline CDR1 is KGHSH and CDR2 LQKENI. The CDR3 loop spans 13 amino acids. Trimming pared 7 bases from V and 0 bases from J, leaving 9 bases between. The CDR3 sequence: CASCDSLNTEAFF. The CDR3, as DNA: TGTGCCAGCTGTGACAGCTTGAACACTGAAGCTTTCTTT.

This sequence joins TRBV27 and TRBJ2-3, with D perhaps matching TRBD2 (5 bases). Trimming removed 2 bases from V and 0 bases from J, with 12 bases in between. The V gene's germline CDR1 is MNHEY and CDR2 SMNVEV (reference sequence). This CDR3 comprises 16 residues. CDR3 DNA sequence: TGTGCCAGCAGTTTAGCCCCGAGCGGTAGCACAGATACGCAGTATTTT. It yields the protein CASSLAPSGSTDTQYF.

The chain uses TRBV5-5 and TRBJ1-5; D gene ambiguous. The V gene lost 0 bases and the J gene lost 5 bases, with 6 bases spanning the gap. Germline V gene lookup returns CDR1 SGHKS and CDR2 YYEKEE (reference sequence). The CDR3 contains 13 residues. The CDR3 DNA follows: TGTGCCAGCAGCTTGGCGGAGGATCAGCCCCAGCATTTT. Translating it yields CASSLAEDQPQHF. The full variable domain, in which reference TRBV5-5 and TRBJ1-5 provide the parts outside the CDR3, is DAGVTQSPTHLIKTRGQQVTLRCSPISGHKSVSWYQQVLGQGPQFIFQYYEKEERGRGNFPDRFSARQFPNYSSELNVNALLLGDSALYLCASSLAEDQPQHFGDGTRLSIL.

The chain is built from TRBV6-5 and TRBJ1-2; no clear D gene. Germline-derived CDR1 and CDR2 are MNHEY and SVGAGI. V was pared by 7 bases and J by 7 bases, with 16 bases between. The CDR3 length is 13 residues. CDR3 DNA: TGTGCCAGCACGGCGCCAGGACCTGCTGGCTACACCTTC. The encoded protein is CASTAPGPAGYTF.

The chain couples TRBV25-1 to TRBJ1-2; 8 nucleotides match TRBD1. This CDR3 is built from 14 residues. Germline V gene sequence: CDR1 MGHDK, CDR2 SYGVNS. The V gene end was trimmed by 2 bases and the J gene end by 8 bases; junction bases not matched to a gene: 7. CDR3 DNA: TGTGCCAGCAGTGAAGGACAGGGCATTTTCGGCTACACCTTC. This sequence encodes CASSEGQGIFGYTF.

This chain uses TRBV19 with TRBJ1-4; the D gene is possibly TRBD1 (5 bases). The CDR3 is made up of 16 amino acids. V lost 4 bases and J 0 bases, leaving 12 bases between the germline ends. Germline V gene sequence: CDR1 LNHDA, CDR2 SQIVND (reference sequence). The DNA for the CDR3 is TGTGCCAGTAGTAGCGGGGGGTTAACAACTAATGAAAAACTGTTTTTT. Protein product: CASSSGGLTTNEKLFF.